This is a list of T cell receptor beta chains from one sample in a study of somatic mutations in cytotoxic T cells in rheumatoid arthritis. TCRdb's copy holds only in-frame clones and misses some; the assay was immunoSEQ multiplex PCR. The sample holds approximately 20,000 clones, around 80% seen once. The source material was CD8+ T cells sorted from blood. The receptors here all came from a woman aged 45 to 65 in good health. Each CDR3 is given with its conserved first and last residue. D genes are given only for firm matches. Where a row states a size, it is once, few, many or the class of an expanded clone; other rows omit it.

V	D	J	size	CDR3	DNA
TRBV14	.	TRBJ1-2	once	CASSPGLAYGYTF	TGTGCCAGCAGCCCGGGACTGGCCTATGGCTACACCTTC
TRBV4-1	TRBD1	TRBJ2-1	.	CASSPGGGYNEQFF	TGCGCCAGCAGCCCAGGGGGCGGGTACAATGAGCAGTTCTTC
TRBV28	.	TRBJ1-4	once	CASSSRTDTTNEKLFF	TGTGCCAGCAGTTCGCGGACGGATACAACTAATGAAAAACTGTTTTTT
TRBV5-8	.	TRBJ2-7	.	CASSPLHAHEQYF	TGTGCCAGCAGCCCGCTTCATGCCCACGAGCAGTACTTC
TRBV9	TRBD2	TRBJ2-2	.	CASASLAGGPRELFF	TGTGCCAGCGCATCCTTAGCGGGGGGGCCCAGGGAGCTGTTTTTT
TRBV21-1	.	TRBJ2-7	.	CASSKGPQGAYEQYF	TGTGCCAGCAGCAAAGGTCCGCAGGGGGCCTACGAGCAGTACTTC
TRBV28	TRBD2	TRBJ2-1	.	CASSLPSGGLYNEQFF	TGTGCCAGCAGTCTACCGAGCGGGGGGTTATACAATGAGCAGTTCTTC
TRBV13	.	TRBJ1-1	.	CASSSSGYAITEAFF	TGTGCCAGCAGCTCGAGCGGGTATGCGATAACTGAAGCTTTCTTT
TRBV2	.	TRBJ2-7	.	CASKDGVYEQYF	TGTGCCAGCAAGGATGGGGTTTACGAGCAGTACTTC
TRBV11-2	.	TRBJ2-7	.	CASAGGPYEQYF	TGTGCCAGCGCAGGCGGTCCCTACGAGCAGTACTTC
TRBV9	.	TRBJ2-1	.	CASSVRGTTKRNEQFF	TGTGCCAGCAGCGTCAGAGGAACTACCAAGAGGAATGAGCAGTTCTTC
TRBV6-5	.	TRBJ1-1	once	CASSYSNRKFEAFF	TGTGCCAGCAGTTACTCGAACAGGAAATTTGAAGCTTTCTTT
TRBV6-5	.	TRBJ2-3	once	CASSYGESTDTQYF	TGTGCCAGCAGTTACGGGGAGAGCACAGATACGCAGTATTTT
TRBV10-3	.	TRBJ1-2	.	CAISDGRNYGYTF	TGTGCCATCAGTGATGGCAGGAACTATGGCTACACCTTC
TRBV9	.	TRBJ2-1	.	CASSTSGTAYNEQFF	TGTGCCAGCAGCACTTCCGGGACGGCTTACAATGAGCAGTTCTTC
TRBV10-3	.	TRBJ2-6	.	CAIKADSGANVLTF	TGTGCCATCAAGGCAGACTCCGGGGCCAACGTCCTGACTTTC